The rows below give T cell receptor beta chains drawn from one sample of a study of T-cell memory formation after mild COVID-19. In TCRdb, the 5' RACE reads were re-called with MiXCR into one record per CDR3 protein. The sample contains roughly 160,000 distinct CDR3 sequences, 9.5% to 13% of which appear only once. Material for sequencing was PBMCs or a T cell subset sorted from them (not recorded which). These receptors originate from a man aged 18 to 29 who had mild COVID-19 (a few samples of this study predate the infection). Cell type and time point are not known. Both conserved end residues are part of each CDR3. D genes are given only for firm matches. Expanded clones are given a class, and other clones once, few, many or no size at all.

CDR3 DNA | CDR3 protein | D gene | J gene | V gene | clone size
TGTGCCAGCGGGGGCCGCAGGGGCGGGGAGCTGTTTTTT | CASGGRRGGELFF | - | TRBJ2-2 | TRBV6-1 | few
TGTGCCAGCAGTGAATTCCCGACAGCCCATAATTCACCCCTCCACTTT | CASSEFPTAHNSPLHF | - | TRBJ1-6 | TRBV25-1 | -
TGTGCAAGTCGCTTAAAGTCATGCAATCAGCCCCAGCATTTT | CASRLKSCNQPQHF | - | TRBJ1-5 | TRBV12-2 | few
TGTGCCAGCAGTTTACCCTCAGGGATGACTGGCTACACCTTC | CASSLPSGMTGYTF | - | TRBJ1-2 | TRBV6-6 | few
TGTGCCAGCAGCCAAACAGGGTCTCAGCCCCAGCATTTT | CASSQTGSQPQHF | - | TRBJ1-5 | TRBV12-3/TRBV12-4 | few
TGTGCCAGCAGCCCAGGCCCTAGCGGGGGGCGGGAGACCCAGTACTTC | CASSPGPSGGRETQYF | TRBD2 | TRBJ2-5 | TRBV7-3 | -
TGTGCCAGCAGCGGGGGAACTAGGGACACTGAAGCTTTCTTT | CASSGGTRDTEAFF | - | TRBJ1-1 | TRBV9 | few
TGTGCCAGCTCAGTAGGGACAGGTTCGGGAGAGCAGTTCTTC | CASSVGTGSGEQFF | TRBD1 | TRBJ2-1 | TRBV18 | few
TGTGCCAGCAGTTTAGGACATAGCAATCAGCCCCAGCATTTT | CASSLGHSNQPQHF | - | TRBJ1-5 | TRBV12-3/TRBV12-4 | -
TGTGCCATCACCCAAGGGAGGGGGGGGCTTGATACGCAGTATTTT | CAITQGRGGLDTQYF | - | TRBJ2-3 | TRBV10-3 | -
TGTGCCAGCAGCCGCGAGAGGGGGATGGGGAACACTGAAGCTTTCTTT | CASSRERGMGNTEAFF | - | TRBJ1-1 | TRBV7-9 | -
TGTGCCAGCAGTCCGGGACAGGGAAGGGGCTACACCTTC | CASSPGQGRGYTF | TRBD1 | TRBJ1-2 | TRBV6-5 | many
TGTGCCAGCAGTGAAAGGCATACGCAGTATTTT | CASSERHTQYF | - | TRBJ2-3 | TRBV6-1 | few
TGTGCCAGCCAACAGGGTGCCCCAGAGACCCAGTACTTC | CASQQGAPETQYF | - | TRBJ2-5 | TRBV28 | few
TGCGCCAGCAGCAAGGACAGGGGGCCTACTGAAGCTTTCTTT | CASSKDRGPTEAFF | TRBD1 | TRBJ1-1 | TRBV5-1 | many
TGCAGCGTTGGACCCGGACAGGGAGCTAACTATGGCTACACCTTC | CSVGPGQGANYGYTF | TRBD1 | TRBJ1-2 | TRBV29-1 | -
TGCGCCAGCAGCCCGCTGGGGAGGGGAAGGGACATTCAGTACTTC | CASSPLGRGRDIQYF | TRBD2 | TRBJ2-4 | TRBV5-1 | few
TGTGCCAGCAGCCGACAGGGCCGCAAGAACACTGAAGCTTTCTTT | CASSRQGRKNTEAFF | TRBD1 | TRBJ1-1 | TRBV7-9 | few
TGTGCCAGCAGATCCGGGACAACAGTATACGAGCAGTACTTC | CASRSGTTVYEQYF | - | TRBJ2-7 | TRBV6-5 | few
TGTGCCACCAGTGGTACACAGGGGGCAGGACAGCCCCAGCATTTT | CATSGTQGAGQPQHF | TRBD1 | TRBJ1-5 | TRBV24-1 | -
TGTGCCAGCACCCGGGCGGGAACAGATACGCAGTATTTT | CASTRAGTDTQYF | - | TRBJ2-3 | TRBV11-2 | -
TGTGCCAGCAGTAAGGACCGACGTGAGCAGTTCTTC | CASSKDRREQFF | - | TRBJ2-1 | TRBV2 | few
TGTGCCAGCAGTGAAAGGACAGGCGGCTCTGGGGCCAACGTCCTGACTTTC | CASSERTGGSGANVLTF | TRBD1 | TRBJ2-6 | TRBV2 | few
TGTGCCAGCCGGGACAGCTCCTACAATGAGCAGTTCTTC | CASRDSSYNEQFF | TRBD1 | TRBJ2-1 | TRBV3-1 | few
TGTGCCAGCAGCGGCGGGGCAGGACTTGATACGCAGTATTTT | CASSGGAGLDTQYF | - | TRBJ2-3 | TRBV7-9 | many
TGTGCCAGCAGATCTCTAGCGGGGGGGCTAAATACGCAGTATTTT | CASRSLAGGLNTQYF | TRBD2 | TRBJ2-3 | TRBV6-1 | -
TGTGCCAGCAGTACCGCCGGCCGGGACAGGGGGTCCTATGGCTACACCTTC | CASSTAGRDRGSYGYTF | TRBD1 | TRBJ1-2 | TRBV6-6 | -
TGTGCCAGCAGCTTAGACCCCCTCAGTGGTCGTGAGTTCTTC | CASSLDPLSGREFF | - | TRBJ2-1 | TRBV11-2 | few
TGTGCCAGCAATCGAGGCTTCCAAGAGACCCAGTACTTC | CASNRGFQETQYF | - | TRBJ2-5 | TRBV6-6 | -
TGTGCCAGCAGCTCGGGACCGTCTCCTTACTTCTACGAGCAGTACTTC | CASSSGPSPYFYEQYF | - | TRBJ2-7 | TRBV7-2 | -
TGTGCCAGCAGCGCCACAGGGGGTGCCCGGCTCTATGGCTACACCTTC | CASSATGGARLYGYTF | TRBD1 | TRBJ1-2 | TRBV9 | few
TGTGCCAGCAGTTACCACAGTTCCATGAACACTGAAGCTTTCTTT | CASSYHSSMNTEAFF | - | TRBJ1-1 | TRBV6-5 | many
TGTGCCAGCAGCCAAGTCCAGCGGGGGGGACAATTGCAGTATTTT | CASSQVQRGGQLQYF | TRBD2 | TRBJ2-3 | TRBV4-2 | few
TGTGCCAGTGCCTCAGGGGGCGCAGGGACCCAGCCCCAGCATTTT | CASASGGAGTQPQHF | TRBD1 | TRBJ1-5 | TRBV19 | few
TGCGCCAGCAGCCAAACGGACCAGGGGGCTGCAGATACGCAGTATTTT | CASSQTDQGAADTQYF | TRBD1 | TRBJ2-3 | TRBV4-1 | -
TGTGCCAGCAGTGAAGGGCAGGGGGCGTCCGGGGCCAACGTCCTGACTTTC | CASSEGQGASGANVLTF | TRBD1 | TRBJ2-6 | TRBV12-3/TRBV12-4 | few
TGTGCCAGCAGCTTCACAGGGGTCGGCGAGCAGTACTTC | CASSFTGVGEQYF | TRBD1 | TRBJ2-7 | TRBV7-8 | few
TGTGCCAGCAGCCCTAGCGGGGGGACAACAGATACGCAGTATTTT | CASSPSGGTTDTQYF | TRBD2 | TRBJ2-3 | TRBV5-4 | -
TGTGCCGGAACCCACAGAAAGAACACTGAAGCTTTCTTT | CAGTHRKNTEAFF | - | TRBJ1-1 | TRBV3-1 | -
TGTGCCACCAGAGAGGAACTAGCGGGGGGGCAAGAGCAGTACTTC | CATREELAGGQEQYF | TRBD2 | TRBJ2-7 | TRBV15 | few
TGCAGTGCTAGAGTCGGAACTGATCGATCCAATTCACCCCTCCACTTT | CSARVGTDRSNSPLHF | - | TRBJ1-6 | TRBV20-1 | few
TGTGCCAGTCGAGGGGCCGGGGAGCTGTTTTTT | CASRGAGELFF | - | TRBJ2-2 | TRBV12-3/TRBV12-4 | many
TGTGCCAGCAAAACGGACAGGGGTTGGAACACTGAAGCTTTCTTT | CASKTDRGWNTEAFF | TRBD1 | TRBJ1-1 | TRBV7-2 | -
TGCGCCAGCAGCTTGTCCCCCGGAGGCATGGAGACCCAGTACTTC | CASSLSPGGMETQYF | - | TRBJ2-5 | TRBV5-1 | few